These T cell receptor beta chains were read from a single sample in a study of post-analysis software for immune sequencing data. Each CDR3 protein gets one entry after TCRdb re-called the PCR reads with MiXCR. The table lists some 160,000 distinct CDR3 sequences, about 36% of them singletons. The sequencing used blood, collected after autologous hematopoietic stem cell transplantation. The receptors derive from a girl aged 10 to 17 with multiple sclerosis. The CDR3 runs from the conserved cysteine through the conserved F or W. The D gene is left open where the match is weak. The listing skips clone size in some rows; elsewhere it reads once, few, many or a size class.

cdr3_aa: CASSLYGGARDEQYF
cdr3_nt: TGCGCCAGCAGCTTGTACGGGGGGGCGAGGGATGAGCAGTACTTC
j_call: TRBJ2-7
clone_size: -
v_call: TRBV5-1
d_call: TRBD2

cdr3_aa: CASSLVAGGPSSYEQFF
cdr3_nt: TGCGCCAGCAGCTTGGTGGCGGGGGGGCCGTCGAGCTATGAGCAGTTCTTC
j_call: TRBJ2-1
clone_size: -
v_call: TRBV5-1
d_call: TRBD2

cdr3_aa: CASSPRETGSGANVLTF
cdr3_nt: TGTGCCAGCAGCCCCAGAGAGACAGGCTCTGGGGCCAACGTCCTGACTTTC
j_call: TRBJ2-6
clone_size: few
v_call: TRBV7-9
d_call: -

cdr3_aa: CSARGSSGESYEQYF
cdr3_nt: TGCAGTGCTAGGGGATCTAGCGGGGAGAGCTACGAGCAGTACTTC
j_call: TRBJ2-7
clone_size: few
v_call: TRBV20-1
d_call: TRBD2

cdr3_aa: CASSRNREGETQYF
cdr3_nt: TGTGCCAGCAGCAGGAACAGGGAAGGGGAGACCCAGTACTTC
j_call: TRBJ2-5
clone_size: few
v_call: TRBV5-6
d_call: -

cdr3_aa: CASRSTQRTEAFF
cdr3_nt: TGTGCCAGCAGATCCACCCAGCGCACTGAAGCTTTCTTT
j_call: TRBJ1-1
clone_size: -
v_call: TRBV6-5
d_call: -

cdr3_aa: CASSLYRGPYNEQFF
cdr3_nt: TGTGCCAGCAGTCTCTACAGGGGACCCTACAATGAGCAGTTCTTC
j_call: TRBJ2-1
clone_size: -
v_call: TRBV6-2/TRBV6-3
d_call: TRBD1

cdr3_aa: CASSLDSGDQPQHF
cdr3_nt: TGTGCCAGCAGCTTAGATTCGGGGGACCAGCCCCAGCATTTT
j_call: TRBJ1-5
clone_size: -
v_call: TRBV7-9
d_call: -

cdr3_aa: CATRGAGNFEQYF
cdr3_nt: TGTGCCACCAGAGGGGCAGGGAATTTCGAGCAGTACTTC
j_call: TRBJ2-7
clone_size: -
v_call: TRBV24-1
d_call: -

cdr3_aa: CASSQEGNGLADSYGTQYF
cdr3_nt: TGCGCCAGCAGCCAAGAGGGGAATGGACTAGCGGATAGCTACGGTACGCAGTATTTT
j_call: TRBJ2-3
clone_size: -
v_call: TRBV4-1
d_call: TRBD2

cdr3_aa: CSAGGPTAYNTQYF
cdr3_nt: TGCAGTGCCGGTGGACCGACGGCCTACAATACGCAGTATTTT
j_call: TRBJ2-3
clone_size: -
v_call: TRBV20-1
d_call: -

cdr3_aa: CSVGGIQGTRNEQFF
cdr3_nt: TGCAGCGTGGGGGGCATCCAGGGAACGAGGAATGAGCAGTTCTTC
j_call: TRBJ2-1
clone_size: few
v_call: TRBV29-1
d_call: -

cdr3_aa: CASSETGGADQPQYF
cdr3_nt: TGTGCCAGCAGTGAGACAGGGGGCGCGGATCAGCCCCAGTACTTC
j_call: TRBJ2-7
clone_size: -
v_call: TRBV6-5
d_call: TRBD1

cdr3_aa: CASSLSRGEETQYF
cdr3_nt: TGTGCCAGCAGCTTGAGCAGAGGTGAAGAGACCCAGTACTTC
j_call: TRBJ2-5
clone_size: -
v_call: TRBV5-5
d_call: -

cdr3_aa: CASSLRGSTNEQFF
cdr3_nt: TGTGCCAGCAGCTTAAGGGGCTCAACGAATGAGCAGTTCTTC
j_call: TRBJ2-1
clone_size: -
v_call: TRBV11-3
d_call: -

cdr3_aa: CASTSPDPQREECGELFF
cdr3_nt: TGTGCCAGTACCTCACCGGACCCTCAGCGGGAGGAGTGCGGGGAGCTGTTTTTT
j_call: TRBJ2-2
clone_size: -
v_call: TRBV19
d_call: TRBD2

cdr3_aa: CASSPRTGAGYNEQFF
cdr3_nt: TGTGCCAGCAGTCCGCGGACAGGGGCAGGATACAATGAGCAGTTCTTC
j_call: TRBJ2-1
clone_size: many
v_call: TRBV6-6
d_call: TRBD1

cdr3_aa: CSARDVLTGGYQPQHF
cdr3_nt: TGCAGTGCTAGAGATGTGTTGACAGGGGGATATCAGCCCCAGCATTTT
j_call: TRBJ1-5
clone_size: -
v_call: TRBV20-1
d_call: TRBD1

cdr3_aa: CSVLSKDSFYEQYF
cdr3_nt: TGCAGTGTCCTAAGCAAAGACAGTTTTTACGAGCAGTACTTC
j_call: TRBJ2-7
clone_size: -
v_call: TRBV20-1
d_call: -

cdr3_aa: CASGWQPGAGFDNEQFF
cdr3_nt: TGTGCCAGCGGTTGGCAGCCCGGGGCGGGATTTGACAATGAGCAGTTCTTC
j_call: TRBJ2-1
clone_size: -
v_call: TRBV27
d_call: -

cdr3_aa: CASSLGPEGYGYTF
cdr3_nt: TGCGCCAGCAGCCTTGGACCAGAAGGGTATGGCTACACCTTC
j_call: TRBJ1-2
clone_size: -
v_call: TRBV4-1
d_call: -

cdr3_aa: CSATSGRREETQYF
cdr3_nt: TGCAGTGCTACTAGCGGGAGACGCGAGGAGACCCAGTACTTC
j_call: TRBJ2-5
clone_size: -
v_call: TRBV20-1
d_call: TRBD2

cdr3_aa: CASSHGLAVYNEQFF
cdr3_nt: TGCGCCAGCAGCCATGGTCTAGCGGTCTACAATGAGCAGTTCTTC
j_call: TRBJ2-1
clone_size: -
v_call: TRBV4-3
d_call: TRBD2

cdr3_aa: CASSDLDVSAGANVLTF
cdr3_nt: TGTGCCAGCAGTGACTTGGACGTAAGCGCTGGGGCCAACGTCCTGACTTTC
j_call: TRBJ2-6
clone_size: -
v_call: TRBV6-1
d_call: -

cdr3_aa: CASSFGEVGYTF
cdr3_nt: TGTGCCAGCAGTTTTGGTGAAGTTGGCTACACCTTC
j_call: TRBJ1-2
clone_size: few
v_call: TRBV27
d_call: -

cdr3_aa: CASSAATIGTRYNEQFF
cdr3_nt: TGTGCCAGCAGCGCAGCAACGATCGGGACTAGGTACAATGAGCAGTTCTTC
j_call: TRBJ2-1
clone_size: -
v_call: TRBV2
d_call: TRBD2

cdr3_aa: CASSLLATDTQYF
cdr3_nt: TGCGCCAGCAGCTTGTTGGCCACAGATACGCAGTATTTT
j_call: TRBJ2-3
clone_size: -
v_call: TRBV5-1
d_call: -

cdr3_aa: CASSEWPGLAGATQYF
cdr3_nt: TGCGCCAGCAGTGAGTGGCCGGGACTAGCGGGAGCGACCCAGTACTTC
j_call: TRBJ2-5
clone_size: few
v_call: TRBV10-2
d_call: TRBD2

cdr3_aa: CATSRLTSGGYNEQFF
cdr3_nt: TGTGCCACCAGCAGGCTAACTAGCGGGGGATACAATGAGCAGTTCTTC
j_call: TRBJ2-1
clone_size: -
v_call: TRBV15
d_call: TRBD2

cdr3_aa: CASSSGTGIHEQFF
cdr3_nt: TGCGCCAGCAGCTCCGGGACAGGAATCCATGAGCAGTTCTTC
j_call: TRBJ2-1
clone_size: few
v_call: TRBV5-1
d_call: TRBD1

cdr3_aa: CASSLRQSTDTQYF
cdr3_nt: TGTGCCAGCAGTTTACGACAGAGCACAGATACGCAGTATTTT
j_call: TRBJ2-3
clone_size: few
v_call: TRBV27
d_call: -

cdr3_aa: CASSRGGSYEQYF
cdr3_nt: TGTGCCAGCTCTCGGGGAGGCTCCTACGAGCAGTACTTC
j_call: TRBJ2-7
clone_size: few
v_call: TRBV6-2/TRBV6-3
d_call: -

cdr3_aa: CSASLGLAGGLDSPDTQYF
cdr3_nt: TGCAGTGCTAGCCTAGGACTAGCGGGAGGTTTAGATAGTCCAGATACGCAGTATTTT
j_call: TRBJ2-3
clone_size: many
v_call: TRBV20-1
d_call: TRBD2

cdr3_aa: CASSPGGMAKNIQYF
cdr3_nt: TGTGCCAGCAGCCCTGGGGGGATGGCCAAAAACATTCAGTACTTC
j_call: TRBJ2-4
clone_size: few
v_call: TRBV7-8
d_call: -

cdr3_aa: CASSLGGQGSSEQFF
cdr3_nt: TGTGCCAGCAGTTTAGGCGGACAGGGGAGTAGTGAGCAGTTCTTC
j_call: TRBJ2-1
clone_size: -
v_call: TRBV12-3/TRBV12-4
d_call: TRBD1

cdr3_aa: CATSRVTGLAGADTQYF
cdr3_nt: TGTGCCACCAGCAGAGTCACAGGACTAGCGGGAGCAGATACGCAGTATTTT
j_call: TRBJ2-3
clone_size: many
v_call: TRBV15
d_call: TRBD2

cdr3_aa: CAWSPGTSTFGTDTQYF
cdr3_nt: TGTGCCTGGAGCCCCGGGACTTCTACTTTCGGCACAGATACGCAGTATTTT
j_call: TRBJ2-3
clone_size: -
v_call: TRBV30
d_call: -

cdr3_aa: CATSRVGQGSYEQYF
cdr3_nt: TGTGCCACCAGCAGAGTAGGACAGGGTTCCTACGAGCAGTACTTC
j_call: TRBJ2-7
clone_size: few
v_call: TRBV15
d_call: TRBD1

cdr3_aa: CASSLASYNEQFF
cdr3_nt: TGTGCCAGCAGCTTGGCCTCCTACAATGAGCAGTTCTTC
j_call: TRBJ2-1
clone_size: many
v_call: TRBV27
d_call: -

cdr3_aa: CASSHSGVSYNEQFF
cdr3_nt: TGTGCCAGCAGCCATAGCGGGGTATCCTACAATGAGCAGTTCTTC
j_call: TRBJ2-1
clone_size: -
v_call: TRBV9
d_call: TRBD2

cdr3_aa: CASTPGPGELFF
cdr3_nt: TGTGCCAGCACCCCCGGGCCCGGGGAGCTGTTTTTT
j_call: TRBJ2-2
clone_size: -
v_call: TRBV12-3/TRBV12-4
d_call: -

cdr3_aa: CASSRPGVDQETQYF
cdr3_nt: TGTGCCAGCAGCCGGCCGGGGGTGGACCAAGAGACCCAGTACTTC
j_call: TRBJ2-5
clone_size: few
v_call: TRBV6-6
d_call: -

cdr3_aa: CSVPLDRGRVETQYF
cdr3_nt: TGCAGCGTTCCACTTGACAGGGGCCGGGTTGAGACCCAGTACTTC
j_call: TRBJ2-5
clone_size: few
v_call: TRBV29-1
d_call: TRBD1

cdr3_aa: CASSLVPRGAADTQYF
cdr3_nt: TGTGCCAGCAGCTTAGTACCGCGTGGGGCCGCAGATACGCAGTATTTT
j_call: TRBJ2-3
clone_size: -
v_call: TRBV7-2
d_call: -

cdr3_aa: CASSLTLGQETQYF
cdr3_nt: TGTGCCAGCAGCCTGACCTTAGGTCAAGAGACCCAGTACTTC
j_call: TRBJ2-5
clone_size: many
v_call: TRBV11-3
d_call: -

cdr3_aa: CASSIAGTGIKNEQFF
cdr3_nt: TGTGCCAGCAGCATAGCCGGGACAGGGATAAAGAATGAGCAGTTCTTC
j_call: TRBJ2-1
clone_size: many
v_call: TRBV6-5
d_call: TRBD1

cdr3_aa: CASKAESNEQFF
cdr3_nt: TGTGCCAGCAAGGCTGAGTCCAATGAGCAGTTCTTC
j_call: TRBJ2-1
clone_size: few
v_call: TRBV12-3/TRBV12-4
d_call: -

cdr3_aa: CASSLEVGSGSYTQYF
cdr3_nt: TGTGCCAGCAGTTTAGAGGTTGGTAGCGGGAGTTATACGCAGTATTTT
j_call: TRBJ2-3
clone_size: -
v_call: TRBV12-3/TRBV12-4
d_call: TRBD2

cdr3_aa: CSAPFGTRSTDTQYF
cdr3_nt: TGCAGTGCTCCCTTCGGGACTAGGTCCACAGATACGCAGTATTTT
j_call: TRBJ2-3
clone_size: many
v_call: TRBV20-1
d_call: TRBD2

cdr3_aa: CASSSPPGAAGPYGYTF
cdr3_nt: TGTGCCAGCAGCTCCCCCCCCGGTGCCGCAGGCCCCTATGGCTACACCTTC
j_call: TRBJ1-2
clone_size: few
v_call: TRBV11-2
d_call: -

cdr3_aa: CASSLADPYEQYF
cdr3_nt: TGTGCCAGCAGCTTGGCGGACCCCTACGAGCAGTACTTC
j_call: TRBJ2-7
clone_size: -
v_call: TRBV5-4
d_call: -

cdr3_aa: CASSLKAGSGANVLTF
cdr3_nt: TGTGCCAGCAGCTTAAAAGCGGGCTCTGGGGCCAACGTCCTGACTTTC
j_call: TRBJ2-6
clone_size: -
v_call: TRBV7-3
d_call: -

cdr3_aa: CASNGASFSFEETQYF
cdr3_nt: TGTGCCAGCAACGGGGCTTCTTTCTCGTTTGAAGAGACCCAGTACTTC
j_call: TRBJ2-5
clone_size: few
v_call: TRBV2
d_call: -

cdr3_aa: CAGSRQGSNEQFF
cdr3_nt: TGTGCCGGCAGTCGACAGGGTTCCAATGAGCAGTTCTTC
j_call: TRBJ2-1
clone_size: -
v_call: TRBV6-5
d_call: TRBD1

cdr3_aa: CASSLLGTSFGYTF
cdr3_nt: TGTGCCAGCAGTCTTCTCGGGACTTCTTTTGGCTACACCTTC
j_call: TRBJ1-2
clone_size: -
v_call: TRBV12-3/TRBV12-4
d_call: -